These T cell receptor beta chains were read from a single sample in a study of blood T cells in healthy people across ages. TCRdb reprocessed the 5' RACE reads via MiXCR and lists one record per CDR3 protein. The sample contains some 640,000 distinct CDR3 sequences, more than 40% of which appear only once. Sequenced: blood. The source of these receptors is a woman between 55 and 75 years old in good health. Both conserved end residues are part of each CDR3. The D gene is left open where the match is weak. Clone size is given for some rows only: seen once, a few or many times, or a class if the clone is expanded.

D gene	J gene	clone size	V gene	CDR3 DNA	CDR3 protein
TRBD1	TRBJ2-4	-	TRBV29-1	TGCAGCGTCCGGTCCCGGACAGGGGGGAGGGACATTCAGTACTTC	CSVRSRTGGRDIQYF
TRBD2	TRBJ2-7	-	TRBV20-1	TGCAGTGCTAGAATGGGCGGGAGTAATAACGAGCAGTACTTC	CSARMGGSNNEQYF
-	TRBJ2-4	-	TRBV5-1	TGCGCCAGCAGCTTAATTGCAGGGGAAAACATTCAGTACTTC	CASSLIAGENIQYF
-	TRBJ2-5	few	TRBV6-5	TGTGCCAGCAGTTACCAATCGGTTCAAGAGACCCAGTACTTC	CASSYQSVQETQYF
-	TRBJ1-3	-	TRBV5-1	TGCGCCAGCAGAATCGACCGAAGCTCTGGAAACACCATATATTTT	CASRIDRSSGNTIYF
-	TRBJ2-7	once	TRBV11-2	TGTGCCAGCGGCTTGTATGGTGGAGACAATGAGCAGTACTTC	CASGLYGGDNEQYF
-	TRBJ2-7	-	TRBV20-1	TGCAGTGTCCGAAAGGGGGCCTACGAGCAGTACTTC	CSVRKGAYEQYF
-	TRBJ1-4	-	TRBV25-1	TGTGCCAGCAGTGATTCCGGGGGAAATGAAAAACTGTTTTTT	CASSDSGGNEKLFF
-	TRBJ2-4	few	TRBV27	TGTGCCAGCAGTTCCCCGTCGGAGAAAAACATTCAGTACTTC	CASSSPSEKNIQYF
-	TRBJ2-7	-	TRBV10-3	TGTGCCGTTACGGGCGGGATCAACGAGCAGTACTTC	CAVTGGINEQYF
TRBD2	TRBJ2-7	-	TRBV7-2	TGTGCCAGCAGCTTAGGCCCAGCGGGACCATACGAGCAGTACTTC	CASSLGPAGPYEQYF
-	TRBJ1-1	-	TRBV28	TGTGCCAGCAGCCCGACGGGATATAACACTGAAGCTTTCTTT	CASSPTGYNTEAFF
TRBD1	TRBJ1-1	-	TRBV29-1	TGCAGCGCCAAAGACAGGGGACGAAACACTGAAGCTTTCTTT	CSAKDRGRNTEAFF
TRBD2	TRBJ2-7	few	TRBV5-1	TGCGCCAGCAGCTGGGCCGGGACTAGCGGAATCTACGAGCAGTACTTC	CASSWAGTSGIYEQYF
-	TRBJ2-7	few	TRBV6-2/TRBV6-3	TGTGCCAGCAGTTATTCCGAGGGAGACCCCTACGAGCAGTACTTC	CASSYSEGDPYEQYF
-	TRBJ2-3	-	TRBV9	TGTGCCAGCAGCGTAGGAGGGCAGGGAATAAATACGCAGTATTTT	CASSVGGQGINTQYF
-	TRBJ2-2	-	TRBV12-5	TGTGCTAGTGGTTTGAGTCAGTCCGCGAACACCGGGGAGCTGTTTTTT	CASGLSQSANTGELFF
-	TRBJ1-2	few	TRBV29-1	TGCAGCGTTGGGGGATATGGCTACACCTTC	CSVGGYGYTF
TRBD1	TRBJ2-1	-	TRBV24-1	TGTGCCACCAGTGAACAGAACAGGGGAAATGAGCAGTTCTTC	CATSEQNRGNEQFF
-	TRBJ1-5	few	TRBV28	TGTGCCAGCAGACCATCGCGACAGTTTAGCAATCAGCCCCAGCATTTT	CASRPSRQFSNQPQHF
-	TRBJ2-5	few	TRBV6-6	TGTGCCAGCAGTCTAGACAGCAACCAAGAGACCCAGTACTTC	CASSLDSNQETQYF
-	TRBJ1-4	-	TRBV4-2	TGTGCCAGCAGCCAAGATCGCGGGTACGATGAAAAACTGTTTTTT	CASSQDRGYDEKLFF
-	TRBJ2-3	-	TRBV2	TGTGCCAGCAGGTCTAGTAGCACAGATACGCAGTATTTT	CASRSSSTDTQYF
-	TRBJ2-7	few	TRBV19	TGTGCCAGTAGTCCGCTGGAGGGACAGTCCTACGAGCAGTACTTC	CASSPLEGQSYEQYF
TRBD2	TRBJ2-7	many	TRBV7-9	TGTGCCAGCAGCTTAGAAGCGGGAGGGTCCTACGAGCAGTACTTC	CASSLEAGGSYEQYF
-	TRBJ2-1	-	TRBV4-1	TGCGCCAGCAGCCAAGATTGGCTATCTGGCAATGAGCAGTTCTTC	CASSQDWLSGNEQFF
TRBD1	TRBJ1-1	few	TRBV20-1	TGCAGTGCTACAGGGGGCGCGGGCACTGAAGCTTTCTTT	CSATGGAGTEAFF
TRBD1	TRBJ2-1	once	TRBV27	TGTGCCAGCAGTTTATACCTACAGGGGGTGGATGAGCAGTTCTTC	CASSLYLQGVDEQFF
-	TRBJ2-7	-	TRBV21-1	TGTGCCAGCAGCAAAGAGGGGGCCCGTTCCCGGGAGCAGTACTTC	CASSKEGARSREQYF
-	TRBJ2-1	few	TRBV6-6	TGTGCCAGCAGTTACTCGTGGGACAATGAGCAGTTCTTC	CASSYSWDNEQFF
-	TRBJ2-5	few	TRBV11-2	TGTGCCAGCAGCTCTTCCCCGGAGACCCAGTACTTC	CASSSSPETQYF
TRBD1	TRBJ2-5	few	TRBV5-1	TGCGCCAGCAGCTCGTGGGACAGTGATCAAGAGACCCAGTACTTC	CASSSWDSDQETQYF
-	TRBJ1-2	many	TRBV4-3	TGCGCCAGCAGCGCGAGGGTTGCTCAGGGCCACTATGGCTACACCTTC	CASSARVAQGHYGYTF
-	TRBJ2-1	-	TRBV7-2	TGTGCCAGCAGACCAGGGAGTTGCGGCAATGAGCAGTTCTTC	CASRPGSCGNEQFF
-	TRBJ1-3	-	TRBV12-3/TRBV12-4	TGTGCCAGCAGCCTGAACTCTGGAAACACCATATATTTT	CASSLNSGNTIYF
TRBD2	TRBJ2-3	-	TRBV20-1	TGCAGTGCTAAGGGGACTAGCGGGACAGATACGCAGTATTTT	CSAKGTSGTDTQYF
-	TRBJ2-1	few	TRBV4-3	TGCGCCAGCAGCCCGCGGGACCACTCCTACAATGAGCAGTTCTTC	CASSPRDHSYNEQFF
-	TRBJ2-5	once	TRBV7-9	TGTGCCAGCAGCCAACAGGGTAGGCAAGAGACCCAGTACTTC	CASSQQGRQETQYF
TRBD1	TRBJ2-5	few	TRBV5-1	TGCGCCAGCAGCGGGACAGGGGTTCGACAAGAGACCCAGTACTTC	CASSGTGVRQETQYF
-	TRBJ2-7	-	TRBV7-9	TGTGCCAGCAGCATTGGTTCGGGCGGATCGTACTTC	CASSIGSGGSYF
-	TRBJ2-7	-	TRBV2	TGTGCCAGCAGTGAAGCGCGGTACGAGCAGTACTTC	CASSEARYEQYF
TRBD2	TRBJ2-5	-	TRBV5-1	TGCGCCAGCAGCTCGCAAGCGGGAGTACAAGAGACCCAGTACTTC	CASSSQAGVQETQYF